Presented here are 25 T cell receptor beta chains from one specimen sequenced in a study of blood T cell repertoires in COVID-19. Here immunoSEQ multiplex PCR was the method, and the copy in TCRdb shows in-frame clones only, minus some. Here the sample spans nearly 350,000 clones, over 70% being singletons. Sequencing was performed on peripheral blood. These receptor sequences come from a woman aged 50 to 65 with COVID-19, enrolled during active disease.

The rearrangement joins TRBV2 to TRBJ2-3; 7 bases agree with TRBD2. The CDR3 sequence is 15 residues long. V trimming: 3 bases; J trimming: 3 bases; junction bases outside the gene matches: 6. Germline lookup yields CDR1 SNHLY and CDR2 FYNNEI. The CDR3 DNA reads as TGTGCCAGCAGTGATCGGGGGGTTGGGACAGATACGCAGTATTTT. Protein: CASSDRGVGTDTQYF.

The chain's CDR3 is CASSLAVANRANKNQPQHF. The CDR3 nucleotides read TGTGCCAGCAGCTTAGCGGTGGCAAACAGGGCGAACAAGAATCAGCCCCAGCATTTT. The chain couples TRBV7-8 to TRBJ1-5, with D perhaps TRBD1 (6 bases). The CDR3 runs to 19 residues. V dropped 0 bases and J dropped 4 bases, with 22 bases sitting between them. Germline CDR1 and CDR2: SGHVS and FQNEAQ.

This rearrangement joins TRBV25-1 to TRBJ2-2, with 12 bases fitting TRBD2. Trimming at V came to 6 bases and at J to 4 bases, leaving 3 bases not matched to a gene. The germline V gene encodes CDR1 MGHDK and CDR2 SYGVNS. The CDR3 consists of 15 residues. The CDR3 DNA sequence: TGTGCCAGCAGGGCTAGCGGGAGGGCCACCGGGGAGCTGTTTTTT. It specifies CASRASGRATGELFF.

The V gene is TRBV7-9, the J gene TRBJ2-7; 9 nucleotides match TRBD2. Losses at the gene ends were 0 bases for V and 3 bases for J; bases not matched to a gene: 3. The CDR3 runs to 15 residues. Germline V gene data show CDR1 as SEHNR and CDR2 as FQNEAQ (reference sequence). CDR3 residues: CASSLAGGRVYEQYF. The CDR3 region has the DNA TGTGCCAGCAGCTTAGCGGGCGGGAGGGTCTACGAGCAGTACTTC. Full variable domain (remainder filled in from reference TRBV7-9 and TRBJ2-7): DTGVSQNPRHKITKRGQNVTFRCDPISEHNRLYWYRQTLGQGPEFLTYFQNEAQLEKSRLLSDRFSAERPKGSFSTLEIQRTEQGDSAMYLCASSLAGGRVYEQYFGPGTRLTVT.

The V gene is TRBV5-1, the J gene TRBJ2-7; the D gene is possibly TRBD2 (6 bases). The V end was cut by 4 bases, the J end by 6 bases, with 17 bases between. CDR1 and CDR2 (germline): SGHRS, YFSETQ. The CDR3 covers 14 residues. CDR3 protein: CASSRVPSGGEQYF. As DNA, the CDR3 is TGCGCCAGCAGCCGCGTCCCCTCCGGGGGCGAGCAGTACTTC. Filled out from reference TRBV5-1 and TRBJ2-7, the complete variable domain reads KAGVTQTPRYLIKTRGQQVTLSCSPISGHRSVSWYQQTPGQGLQFLFEYFSETQRNKGNFPGRFSGRQFSNSRSEMNVSTLELGDSALYLCASSRVPSGGEQYFGPGTRLTVT.

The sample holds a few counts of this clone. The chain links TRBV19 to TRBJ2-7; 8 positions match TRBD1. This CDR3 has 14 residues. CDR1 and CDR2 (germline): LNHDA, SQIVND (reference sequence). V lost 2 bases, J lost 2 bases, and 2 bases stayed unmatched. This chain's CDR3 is CASSINRGAYEQYF. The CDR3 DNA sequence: TGTGCCAGTAGTATAAACAGGGGGGCCTACGAGCAGTACTTC.

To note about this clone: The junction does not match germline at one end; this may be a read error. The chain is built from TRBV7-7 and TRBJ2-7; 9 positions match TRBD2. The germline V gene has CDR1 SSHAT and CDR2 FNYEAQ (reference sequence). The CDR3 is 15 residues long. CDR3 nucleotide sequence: TGTGCTAGCAGCTTGGGTGGGACTAGCAGTTACGAGCAGTACTTC. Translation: CASSLGGTSSYEQYF.

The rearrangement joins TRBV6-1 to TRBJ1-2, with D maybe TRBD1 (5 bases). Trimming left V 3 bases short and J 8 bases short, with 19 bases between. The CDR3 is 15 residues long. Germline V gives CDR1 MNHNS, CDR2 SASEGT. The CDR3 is CASSDRSDSPRGYTF. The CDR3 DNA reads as TGTGCCAGCAGTGATCGTTCCGACAGCCCCCGGGGCTACACCTTC.

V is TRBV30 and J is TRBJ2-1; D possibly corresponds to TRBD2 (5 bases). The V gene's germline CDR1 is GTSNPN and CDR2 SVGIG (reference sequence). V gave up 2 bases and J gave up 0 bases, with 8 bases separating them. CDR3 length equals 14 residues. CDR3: CAWSPGSSYNEQFF. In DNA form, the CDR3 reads TGTGCCTGGAGTCCGGGAAGCTCCTACAATGAGCAGTTCTTC.

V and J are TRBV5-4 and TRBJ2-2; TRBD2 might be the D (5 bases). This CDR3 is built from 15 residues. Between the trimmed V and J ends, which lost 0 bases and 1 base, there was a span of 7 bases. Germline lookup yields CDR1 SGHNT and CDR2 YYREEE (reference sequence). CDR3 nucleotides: TGTGCCAGCAGCTTGGTCGGGGTGAACACCGGGGAGCTGTTTTTT. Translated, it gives CASSLVGVNTGELFF.

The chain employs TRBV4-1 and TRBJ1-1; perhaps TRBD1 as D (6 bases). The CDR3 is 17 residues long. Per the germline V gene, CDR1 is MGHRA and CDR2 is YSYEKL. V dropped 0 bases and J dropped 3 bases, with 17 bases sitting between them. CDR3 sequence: CASSQDLAEQGDTEAFF. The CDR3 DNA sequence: TGCGCCAGCAGCCAAGATCTTGCGGAACAGGGAGACACTGAAGCTTTCTTT.

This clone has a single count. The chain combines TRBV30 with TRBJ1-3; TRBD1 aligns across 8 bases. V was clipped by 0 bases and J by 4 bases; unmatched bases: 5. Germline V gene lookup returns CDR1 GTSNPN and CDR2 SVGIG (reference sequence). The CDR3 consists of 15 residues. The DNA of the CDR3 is TGTGCCTGGAGTGTCAGATCAGGGGGCGGAAACACCATATATTTT. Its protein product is CAWSVRSGGGNTIYF.

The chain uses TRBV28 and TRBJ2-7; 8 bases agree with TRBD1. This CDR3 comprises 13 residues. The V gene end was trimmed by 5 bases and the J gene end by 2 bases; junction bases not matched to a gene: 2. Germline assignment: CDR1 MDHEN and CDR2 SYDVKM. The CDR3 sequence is CASSRTGTYEQYF. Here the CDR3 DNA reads TGTGCCAGCAGTCGGACAGGGACCTACGAGCAGTACTTC.

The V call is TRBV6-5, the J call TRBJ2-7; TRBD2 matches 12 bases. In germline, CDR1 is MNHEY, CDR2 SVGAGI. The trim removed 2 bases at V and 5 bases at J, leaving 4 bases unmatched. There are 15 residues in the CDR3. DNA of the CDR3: TGTGCCAGCAGTTACCAAGGACTAGCGGGAAACGAGCAGTACTTC. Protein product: CASSYQGLAGNEQYF.

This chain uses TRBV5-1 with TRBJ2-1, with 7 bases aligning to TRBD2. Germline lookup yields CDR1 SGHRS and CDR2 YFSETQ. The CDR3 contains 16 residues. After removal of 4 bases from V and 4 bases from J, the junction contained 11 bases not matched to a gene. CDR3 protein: CASSRLGASGYNEQFF. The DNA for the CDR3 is TGCGCCAGCAGCCGCCTAGGGGCTAGCGGTTACAATGAGCAGTTCTTC.

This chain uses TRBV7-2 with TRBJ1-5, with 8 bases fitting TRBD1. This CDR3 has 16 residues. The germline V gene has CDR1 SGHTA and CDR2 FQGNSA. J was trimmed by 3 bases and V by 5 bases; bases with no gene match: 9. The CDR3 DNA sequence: TGTGCCAGCAGCCCCCGGACAGGGATTTACAATCAGCCCCAGCATTTT. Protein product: CASSPRTGIYNQPQHF.

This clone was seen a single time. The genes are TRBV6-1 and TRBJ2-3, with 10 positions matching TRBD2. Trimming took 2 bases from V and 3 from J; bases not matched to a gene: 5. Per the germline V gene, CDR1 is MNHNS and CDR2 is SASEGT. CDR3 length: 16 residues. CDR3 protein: CASSEHPSGSTDTQYF. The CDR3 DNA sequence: TGTGCCAGCAGTGAACACCCTAGCGGGAGTACAGATACGCAGTATTTT.

CDR3 sequence: CASSLETGGTGTDTQYF. DNA for the CDR3: TGCGCCAGCAGCTTGGAGACCGGCGGGACGGGGACAGATACGCAGTATTTT. The V and J genes are TRBV5-1 and TRBJ2-3, with D perhaps TRBD2 (6 bases). The CDR3 runs 17 residues. Germline CDR1 reads SGHRS; CDR2 reads YFSETQ. Trimming cost V 0 bases and J 3 bases, with 17 bases left between them.

In nucleotides, the CDR3 is TGTGCCAGCAGCTTAGCGGGGCTAGCGGGAGGGACAGATACGCAGTATTTT. As protein: CASSLAGLAGGTDTQYF. V gene TRBV7-2 combines with J gene TRBJ2-3; 12 bases agree with TRBD2. Per the germline V gene, CDR1 is SGHTA and CDR2 is FQGNSA. CDR3 length: 17 amino acids. With V trimmed by 0 bases and J by 3 bases, 4 bases remained unmatched.

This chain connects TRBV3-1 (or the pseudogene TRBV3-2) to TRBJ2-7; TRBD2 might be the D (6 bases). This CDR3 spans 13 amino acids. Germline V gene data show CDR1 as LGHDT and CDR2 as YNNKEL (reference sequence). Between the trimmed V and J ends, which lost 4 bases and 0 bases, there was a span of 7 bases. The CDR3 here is CASSRGNSYEQYF. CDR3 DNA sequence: TGTGCCAGCAGCCGCGGGAACTCCTACGAGCAGTACTTC.

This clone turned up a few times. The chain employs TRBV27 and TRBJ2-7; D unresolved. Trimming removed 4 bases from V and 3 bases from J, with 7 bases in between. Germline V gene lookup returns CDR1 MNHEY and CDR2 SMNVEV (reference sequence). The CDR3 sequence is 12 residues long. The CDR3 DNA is TGTGCCAGCAGTTCCAACTACTACGAGCAGTACTTC. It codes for CASSSNYYEQYF.

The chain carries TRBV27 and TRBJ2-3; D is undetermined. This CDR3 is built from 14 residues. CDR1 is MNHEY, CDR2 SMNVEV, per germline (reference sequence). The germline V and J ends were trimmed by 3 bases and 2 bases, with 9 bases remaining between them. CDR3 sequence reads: CASSLRLSTDTQYF. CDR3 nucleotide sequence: TGTGCCAGCAGTTTGAGGCTTTCCACAGATACGCAGTATTTT.

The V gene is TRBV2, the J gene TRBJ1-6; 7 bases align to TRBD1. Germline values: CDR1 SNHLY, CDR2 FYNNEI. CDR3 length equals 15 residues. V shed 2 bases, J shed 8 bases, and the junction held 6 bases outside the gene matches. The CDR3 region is CASSELAQGDSPLHF. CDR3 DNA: TGTGCCAGCAGTGAATTGGCGCAGGGGGATTCACCCCTCCACTTT.

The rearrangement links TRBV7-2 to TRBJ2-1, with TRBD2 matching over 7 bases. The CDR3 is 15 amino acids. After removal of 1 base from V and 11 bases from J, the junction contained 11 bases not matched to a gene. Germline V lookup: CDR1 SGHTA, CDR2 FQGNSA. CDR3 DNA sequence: TGTGCCAGCAGCTTAGACCCAGCGGGGTCAGTTCAGCAGTTCTTC. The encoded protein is CASSLDPAGSVQQFF.

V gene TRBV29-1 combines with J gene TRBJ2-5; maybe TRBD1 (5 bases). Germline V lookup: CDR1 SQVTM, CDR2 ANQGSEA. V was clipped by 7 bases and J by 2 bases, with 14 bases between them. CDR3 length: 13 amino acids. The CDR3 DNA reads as TGCAGCGCCGCTGGACACCCTCAAGAGACCCAGTACTTC. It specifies CSAAGHPQETQYF.